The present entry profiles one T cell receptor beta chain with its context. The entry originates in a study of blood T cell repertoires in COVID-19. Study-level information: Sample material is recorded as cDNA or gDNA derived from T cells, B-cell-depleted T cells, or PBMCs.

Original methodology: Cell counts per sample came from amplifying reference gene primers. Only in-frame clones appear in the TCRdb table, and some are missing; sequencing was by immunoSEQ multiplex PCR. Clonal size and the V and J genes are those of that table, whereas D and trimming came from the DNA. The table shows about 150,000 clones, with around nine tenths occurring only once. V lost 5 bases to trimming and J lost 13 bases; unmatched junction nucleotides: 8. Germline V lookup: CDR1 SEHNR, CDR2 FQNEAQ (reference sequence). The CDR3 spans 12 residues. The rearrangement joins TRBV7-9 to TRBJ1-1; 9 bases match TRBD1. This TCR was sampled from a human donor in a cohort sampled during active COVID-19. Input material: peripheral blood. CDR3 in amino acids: CASSHEGQGGFF. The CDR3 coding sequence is TGTGCCAGCAGCCACGAGGGACAGGGAGGTTTCTTT.